In its sample, the clone carrying this T cell receptor beta chain was seen once. Its antigen is not identified. This record belongs to a study of T cell responses to AZD1222 COVID-19 vaccine. Study at large: Whether given at about 4 or about 12 weeks, second doses were pooled.

Method: immunoSEQ multiplex PCR; TCRdb's copy keeps in-frame clones and lacks some. The repertoire holds more than 85,000 clones, with approximately 88% as singletons. Study-level results: Repertoire sampling occurred only after the peak T cell response.

The receptor was derived from an adult in good health. The specimen comprised peripheral blood, sampled on day 0 of AZD1222 vaccination.

Here the CDR3 reads CASSPGTSYEQYF. CDR3 coding DNA: TGTGCCAGCTCACCCGGGACAAGCTACGAGCAGTACTTC. V usage is TRBV18 and J usage is TRBJ2-7, with a weak D call TRBD1 (6 bases). Trimming shortened V by 3 bases and J by 3 bases, and 9 bases separated the two germline ends. CDR3 size: 13 residues. Per germline, CDR1 KGHSH and CDR2 LQKENI.